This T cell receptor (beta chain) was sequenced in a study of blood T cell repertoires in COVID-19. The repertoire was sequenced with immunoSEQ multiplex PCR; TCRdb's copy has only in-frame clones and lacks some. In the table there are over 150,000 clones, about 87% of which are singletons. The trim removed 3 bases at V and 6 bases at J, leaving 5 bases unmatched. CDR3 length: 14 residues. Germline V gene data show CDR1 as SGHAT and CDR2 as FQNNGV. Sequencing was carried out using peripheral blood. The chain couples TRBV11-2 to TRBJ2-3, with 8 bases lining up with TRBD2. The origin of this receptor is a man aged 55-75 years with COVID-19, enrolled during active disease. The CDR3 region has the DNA TGTGCCAGCAGCTTCGCGGGGGGTCCCGATACGCAGTATTTT. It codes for CASSFAGGPDTQYF.